One sample yielded the 2 T cell receptor beta chains listed below, sequenced in a study of OX40 agonist ivuxolimab in advanced cancers. Some clones are missing from TCRdb's copy, which holds only in-frame ones; the method was immunoSEQ multiplex PCR. Here the sample spans 55,000 to 65,000 clones, around 90% being singletons. The sample was CD4+ or CD8+ T cells sorted from blood, taken in a trial of the OX40 agonist ivuxolimab. The source is an adult with an advanced solid tumor such as melanoma, head and neck, liver or kidney cancer.

The chain couples TRBV7-9 to TRBJ1-3; tentative D call: TRBD1 (6 bases). The CDR3 totals 15 residues. Germline-derived CDR1 and CDR2 are SEHNR and FQNEAQ (reference sequence). The V end lost 5 bases, the J end lost 1 base, and 12 bases lay between the germline ends. In nucleotides, the CDR3 is TGTGCCAGCAGCCGCCGGGACATTTCTGGAAACACCATATATTTT. It translates to CASSRRDISGNTIYF.

The chain is built from TRBV5-1 and TRBJ1-1; D is unresolved. The germline CDR1 and CDR2 sequences are SGHRS and YFSETQ. There are 15 residues in the CDR3. V lost 0 bases and J 1 base, leaving 10 bases between the germline ends. The CDR3 sequence: CASSLGATANTEAFF. The DNA of the CDR3 is TGCGCCAGCAGCTTGGGGGCAACAGCGAACACTGAAGCTTTCTTT.